The 10 T cell receptor beta chains below all came from one sample that was sequenced in a study of cytomegalovirus exposure and HLA in healthy donors. PCR primers comprised 60 Vbeta and 13 Jbeta primers. TCRdb keeps only in-frame clones here, not all; method: immunoSEQ multiplex PCR. The sample consists of around 120,000 clones, 70% to 80% of them appearing once. The sequencing sample was made of PBMCs. The receptor source for this set is a middle-aged woman in good health and CMV-seropositive.

The chain employs TRBV5-1 and TRBJ1-2, with TRBD1 matching 7 bases. The germline CDR1 and CDR2 sequences are SGHRS and YFSETQ. The CDR3 contains 14 residues. J gave up 6 bases and V 3 bases, and 8 bases lay outside the gene matches. The CDR3 DNA reads as TGCGCCAGCAGCTCTTCGGCAGGGGGAAATGGCTACACCTTC. This gives the protein CASSSSAGGNGYTF.

The chain combines TRBV15 with TRBJ2-3; the match to TRBD2 covers 13 bases. Trimming removed 0 bases from V and 2 bases from J; junction bases left unmatched: 5. CDR1 and CDR2 from the germline V gene are LNHNV and YYDKDF (reference sequence). This CDR3 has 18 residues. CDR3 nucleotides: TGTGCCACCAGCAGAGATCCCACTAGCGGGAGGGTCACAGATACGCAGTATTTT. It specifies CATSRDPTSGRVTDTQYF. The variable domain in full, with the rest retrieved from reference TRBV15 and TRBJ2-3, is DAMVIQNPRYQVTQFGKPVTLSCSQTLNHNVMYWYQQKSSQAPKLLFHYYDKDFNNEADTPDNFQSRRPNTSFCFLDIRSPGLGDTAMYLCATSRDPTSGRVTDTQYFGPGTRLTVL.

This clone was counted a single time. The gene calls are TRBV4-1 and TRBJ1-6; TRBD1 matches 8 bases. Germline values: CDR1 MGHRA, CDR2 YSYEKL. V lost 3 bases and J lost 9; bases outside the gene matches: 10. The CDR3 loop spans 16 amino acids. In DNA, the CDR3 is TGCGCCAGCAGCCAGACCGGACAGGGCTTGAGTTCACCCCTCCACTTT. Translating gives CASSQTGQGLSSPLHF.

The chain employs TRBV30 and TRBJ2-6, with D hard to call. Trimming took off 6 bases at V and 0 bases at J, with 9 bases between the two ends. The CDR3 totals 14 residues. CDR1 GTSNPN and CDR2 SVGIG come from the germline V gene (reference sequence). This chain's CDR3 is CACSSSSGANVLTF. CDR3 nucleotides: TGTGCCTGCTCATCCAGCTCTGGGGCCAACGTCCTGACTTTC. The entire variable domain, with the rest obtained from reference TRBV30 and TRBJ2-6, is as follows: SQTIHQWPATLVQPVGSPLSLECTVEGTSNPNLYWYRQAAGRGLQLLFYSVGIGQISSEVPQNLSASRPQDRQFILSSKKLLLSDSGFYLCACSSSSGANVLTFGAGSRLTVL.

This chain links TRBV15 with TRBJ1-3, with 10 bases fitting TRBD1. Germline CDR1 reads LNHNV; CDR2 reads YYDKDF (reference sequence). Trimming took 0 bases from V and 4 from J; bases not matched to a gene: 3. This CDR3 has 16 residues. DNA for the CDR3: TGTGCCACCAGCAGAGATTGGGACAGGGGAGGAAACACCATATATTTT. It yields the protein CATSRDWDRGGNTIYF.

This chain links TRBV5-4 with TRBJ2-1; D may be TRBD1 (6 bases). Per germline, CDR1 SGHNT and CDR2 YYREEE (reference sequence). The CDR3 is 18 residues long. V was trimmed by 1 base and J by 6 bases, leaving 23 bases between them. CDR3 amino acids: CASSLSPGASPLRNEQFF. The CDR3 coding sequence is TGTGCCAGCAGCTTGTCTCCAGGGGCGTCCCCCCTACGCAATGAGCAGTTCTTC.

The rearrangement joins TRBV7-6 to TRBJ2-7; 10 bases are a match to TRBD2. J was trimmed by 2 bases and V by 5 bases; bases with no gene match: 6. Germline loops: CDR1 SGHVS, CDR2 FNYEAQ. CDR3 length: 15 residues. CDR3 sequence (DNA): TGTGCCAGCAGCCCGCGAGCGGGGGGGACCTACGAGCAGTACTTC. This codes for CASSPRAGGTYEQYF.

This rearrangement joins TRBV5-6 to TRBJ1-1; the match to TRBD1 covers 10 bases. The V segment lost 3 bases and the J segment 7 bases; nucleotides outside the gene matches: 6. The CDR3 spans 14 residues. Germline lookup yields CDR1 SGHDT and CDR2 YYEEEE. The CDR3: CASSWDRGYHEAFF. The CDR3 coding sequence is TGTGCCAGCAGCTGGGACAGGGGCTATCATGAAGCTTTCTTT.

V is TRBV6-1 and J is TRBJ2-1; D call uncertain. Trimming stripped 4 bases from V and 5 bases from J, with 12 bases between. This CDR3 has 14 amino acids. Looked up from germline, CDR1 is MNHNS and CDR2 is SASEGT. CDR3 sequence reads: CASSVFRSDNEQFF. The CDR3 nucleotides are TGTGCCAGCAGTGTATTCAGGTCGGACAATGAGCAGTTCTTC.

V is TRBV19 and J is TRBJ2-2; 7 positions match TRBD1. Germline V lookup: CDR1 LNHDA, CDR2 SQIVND (reference sequence). Trimming removed 7 bases from V and 4 bases from J; junction bases left unmatched: 6. The CDR3 runs 14 residues. CDR3 bases: TGTGCCAGTACCTTACAGGGGAGCACCGGGGAGCTGTTTTTT. This sequence encodes CASTLQGSTGELFF.